The clone carrying this T cell receptor (beta chain) was seen many times. Per the germline V gene, CDR1 is MNHEY and CDR2 is SVGAGI. The CDR3 totals 16 residues. Trimming removed 0 bases from V and 2 bases from J, with 12 bases in between. Using a J-beta primer mix together with a sample-barcoded 5' primer, a second PCR was run for roughly 6 to 12 cycles. TCRdb reanalysed the 5' RACE reads using MiXCR and keeps one entry per CDR3 protein. The table shows around 710,000 distinct CDR3 sequences, with roughly 43% occurring only once. This sample was included in a study of blood T cells in healthy people across ages.

The clonotype originates from a woman aged 60 to 75 in good health. The V and J genes are TRBV6-5 and TRBJ2-3; D remains ambiguous. The sequencing input was blood. The CDR3 protein is CASSYSTPGFTDTQYF. CDR3 DNA sequence: TGTGCCAGCAGTTACTCGACTCCCGGATTCACAGATACGCAGTATTTT.